The clone carrying this T cell receptor (beta chain) was picked up a small number of times. Its antigen is undetermined. Primers included in the PCR were 60 Vbeta and 13 Jbeta primers. Clones were sequenced by immunoSEQ multiplex PCR, and TCRdb holds only the in-frame ones, with some missing. Of some 130,000 clones listed, roughly 9.6% are singletons. The sample originates from a study of cytomegalovirus exposure and HLA in healthy donors. Study background: In an earlier analysis, 95 million to 140 million unique TCR beta sequences were found from about 180 million T cells.

The CDR3 contains 12 residues. V lost 5 bases and J 2 bases, leaving 9 bases between the germline ends. Germline-derived CDR1 and CDR2 are SQVTM and ANQGSEA. Whole-study results and caveats: With DRB1 most and HLA-C fewest, TCR association rates differed between HLA loci in a later analysis. About 87% or about 30% of the time was how often most TCR beta V segments were productive, according to an earlier analysis.

At the time of sampling, donors were nominally healthy, though unrecorded immune exposures were likely. The chain carries TRBV29-1 and TRBJ1-2; D unclear. The receptor was derived from a woman in her forties in good health and CMV-seropositive. Sequenced sample: PBMCs. The CDR3 is CSVLHQNYGYTF. CDR3 coding DNA: TGCAGCGTTCTTCATCAGAACTATGGCTACACCTTC.